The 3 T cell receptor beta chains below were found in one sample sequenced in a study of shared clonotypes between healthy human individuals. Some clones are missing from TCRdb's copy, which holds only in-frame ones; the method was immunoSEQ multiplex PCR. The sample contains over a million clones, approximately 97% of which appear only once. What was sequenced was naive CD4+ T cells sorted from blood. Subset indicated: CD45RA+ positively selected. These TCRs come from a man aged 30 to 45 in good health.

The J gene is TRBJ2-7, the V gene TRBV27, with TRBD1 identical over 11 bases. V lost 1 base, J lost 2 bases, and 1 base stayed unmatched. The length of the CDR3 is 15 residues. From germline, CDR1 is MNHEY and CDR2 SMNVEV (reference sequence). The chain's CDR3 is CASSLWGQGAYEQYF. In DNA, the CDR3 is TGTGCCAGCAGTTTATGGGGACAGGGGGCCTACGAGCAGTACTTC.

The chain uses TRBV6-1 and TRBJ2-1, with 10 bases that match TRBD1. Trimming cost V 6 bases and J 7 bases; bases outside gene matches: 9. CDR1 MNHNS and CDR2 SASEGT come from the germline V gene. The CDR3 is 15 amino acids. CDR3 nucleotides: TGTGCCAGCAGCATTAGTCGGGACAGGGGAAATGAGCAGTTCTTC. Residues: CASSISRDRGNEQFF.

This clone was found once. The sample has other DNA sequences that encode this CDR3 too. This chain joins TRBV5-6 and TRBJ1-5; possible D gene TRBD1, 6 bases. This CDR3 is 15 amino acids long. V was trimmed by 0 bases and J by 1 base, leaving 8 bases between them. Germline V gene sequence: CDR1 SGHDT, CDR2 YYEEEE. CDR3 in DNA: TGTGCCAGCAGCTTGGCTGGGGGCAGCAATCAGCCCCAGCATTTT. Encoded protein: CASSLAGGSNQPQHF.